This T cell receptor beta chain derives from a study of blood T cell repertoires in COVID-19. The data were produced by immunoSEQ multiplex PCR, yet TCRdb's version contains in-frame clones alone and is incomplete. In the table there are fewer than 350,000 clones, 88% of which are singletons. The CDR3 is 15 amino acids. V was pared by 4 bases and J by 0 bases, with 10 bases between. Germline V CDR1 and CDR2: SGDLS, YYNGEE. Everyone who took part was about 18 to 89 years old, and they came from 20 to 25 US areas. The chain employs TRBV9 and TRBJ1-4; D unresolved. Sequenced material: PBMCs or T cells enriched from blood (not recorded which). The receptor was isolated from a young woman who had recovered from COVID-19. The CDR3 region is CASSRSGTTNEKLFF. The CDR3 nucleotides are TGTGCCAGCAGCAGGTCGGGGACAACTAATGAAAAACTGTTTTTT.